This T cell receptor beta chain is from a study of blood T cell repertoires in COVID-19. Study information: Collection of acute and convalescent COVID-19 samples took place in the United States, Italy and Spain. PBMCs, B-cell-depleted T cells, or T cells were the source of the cDNA or gDNA that made up the material.

The junction had 10 bases not matched to a gene; V was cut back by 4 bases and J by 7 bases. From germline, CDR1 is KGHSH and CDR2 LQKENI. The CDR3 has 15 amino acids. In the original workflow: For nucleated cells, counts were estimated from reference gene primer amplification. Clones were read by immunoSEQ multiplex PCR, and TCRdb kept only the in-frame ones, dropping some. V and J calls and clone size are given by that table; D and trimming were obtained from the DNA. The sample carries roughly 160,000 clones, 88% recorded once. Sequencing input: peripheral blood. This clonotype originated in a man in his sixties with acute or convalescent COVID-19. The chain recombines TRBV18 with TRBJ1-1; 9 bases map to TRBD1. The DNA of the CDR3 is TGTGCCAGCTCACTGGGACAGGGTTGGGATAATGAAGCTTTCTTT. Its protein is CASSLGQGWDNEAFF.